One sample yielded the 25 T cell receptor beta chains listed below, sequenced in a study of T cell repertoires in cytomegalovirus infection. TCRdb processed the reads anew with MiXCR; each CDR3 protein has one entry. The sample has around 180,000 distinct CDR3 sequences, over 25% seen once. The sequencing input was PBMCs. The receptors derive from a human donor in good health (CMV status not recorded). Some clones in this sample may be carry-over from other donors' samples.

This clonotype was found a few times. This CDR3 is CSVEGGEYYGYTF. CDR3 sequence (DNA): TGCAGCGTTGAGGGTGGGGAGTACTATGGCTACACCTTC. This chain uses TRBV29-1 with TRBJ1-2; D not certain. The CDR3 is 13 residues long. The V and J ends lost 3 bases and 3 bases respectively, with 11 bases between them. The germline V gene encodes CDR1 SQVTM and CDR2 ANQGSEA.

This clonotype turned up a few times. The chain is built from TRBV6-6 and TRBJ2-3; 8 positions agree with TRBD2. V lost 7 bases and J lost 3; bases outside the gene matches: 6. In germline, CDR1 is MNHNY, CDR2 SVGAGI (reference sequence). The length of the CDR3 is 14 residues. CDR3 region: CASIPSGGTDTQYF. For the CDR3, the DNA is TGTGCCAGCATTCCCAGCGGGGGTACAGATACGCAGTATTTT.

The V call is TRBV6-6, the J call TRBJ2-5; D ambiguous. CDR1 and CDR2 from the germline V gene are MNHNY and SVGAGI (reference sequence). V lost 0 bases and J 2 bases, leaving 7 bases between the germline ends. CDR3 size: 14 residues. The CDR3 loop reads CASSYSHDQETQYF. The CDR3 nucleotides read TGTGCCAGCAGTTACTCGCACGATCAAGAGACCCAGTACTTC.

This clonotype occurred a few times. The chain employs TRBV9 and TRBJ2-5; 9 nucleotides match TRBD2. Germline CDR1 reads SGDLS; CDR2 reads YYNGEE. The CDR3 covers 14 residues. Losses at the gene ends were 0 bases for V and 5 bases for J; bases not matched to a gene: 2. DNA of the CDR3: TGTGCCAGCAGCGTAGGAAGCGGGGGGGAGACCCAGTACTTC. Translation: CASSVGSGGETQYF.

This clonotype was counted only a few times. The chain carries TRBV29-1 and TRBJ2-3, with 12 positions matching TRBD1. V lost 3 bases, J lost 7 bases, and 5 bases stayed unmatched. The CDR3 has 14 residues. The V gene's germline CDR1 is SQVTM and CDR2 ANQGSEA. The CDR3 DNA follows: TGCAGCGTTGAGCCGGGACAGGGGGCTTATACGCAGTATTTT. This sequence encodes CSVEPGQGAYTQYF.

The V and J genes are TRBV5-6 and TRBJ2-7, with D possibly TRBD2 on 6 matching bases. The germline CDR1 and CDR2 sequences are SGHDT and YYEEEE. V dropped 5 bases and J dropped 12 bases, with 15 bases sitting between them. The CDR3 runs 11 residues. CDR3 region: CASSIRGTVYF. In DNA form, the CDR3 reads TGTGCCAGCAGTATCCGCGGGACGGTGTACTTC.

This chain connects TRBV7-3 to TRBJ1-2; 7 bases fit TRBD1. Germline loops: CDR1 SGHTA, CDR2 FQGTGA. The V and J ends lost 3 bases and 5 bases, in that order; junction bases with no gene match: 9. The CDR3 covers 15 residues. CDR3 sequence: CASSFGGEGAYGYTF. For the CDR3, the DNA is TGTGCCAGCAGCTTCGGGGGGGAGGGGGCTTATGGCTACACCTTC.

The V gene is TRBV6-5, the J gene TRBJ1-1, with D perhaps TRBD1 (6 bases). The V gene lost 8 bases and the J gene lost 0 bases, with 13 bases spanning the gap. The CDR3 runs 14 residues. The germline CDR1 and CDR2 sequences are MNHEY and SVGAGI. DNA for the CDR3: TGTGCCAGCGTGTCAGGGGCCTTGAACACTGAAGCTTTCTTT. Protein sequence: CASVSGALNTEAFF.

CDR3 coding DNA: TGTGCCAGCAACCACGATGGGGGAGGTTCTGGGGCCAACGTCCTGACTTTC. Its translation: CASNHDGGGSGANVLTF. The chain is built from TRBV6-2 or TRBV6-3 and TRBJ2-6; tentatively, D is TRBD2 (6 bases). V was trimmed by 7 bases and J by 1 base, leaving 17 bases between them. This CDR3 contains 17 residues. The germline V gene encodes CDR1 MNHEY and CDR2 SVGEGT.

As DNA, the CDR3 is TGCGCCAGCAGTGAGTCCCCGCAGGGGGAGCAGTACTTC. Translated, it gives CASSESPQGEQYF. The gene calls are TRBV10-2 and TRBJ2-7, with D tentatively TRBD1 (6 bases). This CDR3 is built from 13 residues. V shed 0 bases and J shed 7 bases, with 10 bases lying between them. Looked up from germline, CDR1 is WSHSY and CDR2 is SAAADI.

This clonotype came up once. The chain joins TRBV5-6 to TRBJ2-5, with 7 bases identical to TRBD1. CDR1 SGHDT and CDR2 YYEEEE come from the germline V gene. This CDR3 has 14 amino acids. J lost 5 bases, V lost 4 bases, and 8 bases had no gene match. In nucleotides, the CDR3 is TGTGCCAGCAGCATGACAGGGAGAGAGGAGACCCAGTACTTC. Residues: CASSMTGREETQYF.

In DNA, the CDR3 is TGTGCCACCCAATCGGACAATGAGCAGTTCTTC. Translated: CATQSDNEQFF. The gene calls are TRBV5-4 and TRBJ2-1; D gene unclear. CDR1 is SGHNT and CDR2 is YYREEE in the germline V gene (reference sequence). The CDR3 extends over 11 amino acids. V was trimmed by 9 bases and J by 5 bases, leaving 9 bases between them.

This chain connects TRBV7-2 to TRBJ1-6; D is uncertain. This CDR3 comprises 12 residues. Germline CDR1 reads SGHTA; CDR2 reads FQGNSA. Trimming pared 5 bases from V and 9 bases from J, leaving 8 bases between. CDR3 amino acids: CASSPVGSPLHF. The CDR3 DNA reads TGTGCCAGCAGCCCCGTTGGTTCACCCCTCCACTTT.

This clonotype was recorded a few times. The CDR3 bases are TGTGCCAGTAGTATCGGCGGCTACACTGAAGCTTTCTTT. It translates to CASSIGGYTEAFF. The V gene is TRBV19, the J gene TRBJ1-1, with D unresolved. There are 13 residues in the CDR3. Germline CDR1 is LNHDA and CDR2 is SQIVND (reference sequence). Trimming cost V 3 bases and J 3 bases, with 8 bases left between them.

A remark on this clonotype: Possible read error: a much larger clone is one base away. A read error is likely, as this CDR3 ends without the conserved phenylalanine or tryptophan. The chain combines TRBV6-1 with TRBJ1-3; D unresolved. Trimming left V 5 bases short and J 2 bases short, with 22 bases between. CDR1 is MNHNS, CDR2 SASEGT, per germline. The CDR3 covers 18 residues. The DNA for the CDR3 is TGTGCCAGCAGTTCCGCGAAGGACTCAAGTACTACTGGAAACACCATATATTTA. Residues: CASSSAKDSSTTGNTIYL.

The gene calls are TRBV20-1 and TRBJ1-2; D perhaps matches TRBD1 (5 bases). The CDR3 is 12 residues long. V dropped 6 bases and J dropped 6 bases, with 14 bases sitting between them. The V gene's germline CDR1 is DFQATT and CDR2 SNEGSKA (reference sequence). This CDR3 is CSAPGTRDGYTF. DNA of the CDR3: TGCAGTGCCCCCGGGACTCGGGATGGCTACACCTTC.

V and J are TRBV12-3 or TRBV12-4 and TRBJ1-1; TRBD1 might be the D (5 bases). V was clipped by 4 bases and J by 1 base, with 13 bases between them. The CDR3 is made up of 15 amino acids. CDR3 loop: CASSSTVEQNTEAFF. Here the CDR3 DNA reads TGTGCCAGCAGTTCGACAGTCGAACAGAACACTGAAGCTTTCTTT.

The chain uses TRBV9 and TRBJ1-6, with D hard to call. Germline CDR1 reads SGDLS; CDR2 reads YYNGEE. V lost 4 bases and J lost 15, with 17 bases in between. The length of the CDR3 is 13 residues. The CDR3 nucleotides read TGTGCCAGCAGCTCCTCGGCCAGTCCTGTCCTCCACTTT. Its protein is CASSSSASPVLHF.

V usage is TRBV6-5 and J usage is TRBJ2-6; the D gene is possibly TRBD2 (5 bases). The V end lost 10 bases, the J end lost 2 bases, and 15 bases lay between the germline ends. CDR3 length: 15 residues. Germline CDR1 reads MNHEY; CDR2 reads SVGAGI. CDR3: CATRIGGAGANVLTF. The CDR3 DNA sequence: TGTGCCACCCGGATCGGAGGAGCTGGGGCCAACGTCCTGACTTTC.

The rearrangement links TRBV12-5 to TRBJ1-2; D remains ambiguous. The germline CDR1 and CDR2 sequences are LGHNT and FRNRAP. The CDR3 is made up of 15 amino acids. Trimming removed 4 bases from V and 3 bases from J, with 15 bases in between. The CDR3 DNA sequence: TGTGCTAGTGGTTCAGAGAGGGATCAGGACTATGGCTACACCTTC. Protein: CASGSERDQDYGYTF.

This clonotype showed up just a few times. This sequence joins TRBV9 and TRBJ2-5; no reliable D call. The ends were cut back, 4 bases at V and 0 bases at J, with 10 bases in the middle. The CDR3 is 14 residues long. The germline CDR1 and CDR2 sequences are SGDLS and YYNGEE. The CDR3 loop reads CASSPPWDQETQYF. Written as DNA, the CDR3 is TGTGCCAGCAGCCCTCCGTGGGACCAAGAGACCCAGTACTTC.

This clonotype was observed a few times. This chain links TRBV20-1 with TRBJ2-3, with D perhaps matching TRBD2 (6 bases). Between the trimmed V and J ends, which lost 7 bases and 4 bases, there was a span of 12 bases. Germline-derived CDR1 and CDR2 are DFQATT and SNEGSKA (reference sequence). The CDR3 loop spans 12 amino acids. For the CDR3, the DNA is TGCAGTGGGGGGGTAACGGCAGATACGCAGTATTTT. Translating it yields CSGGVTADTQYF.

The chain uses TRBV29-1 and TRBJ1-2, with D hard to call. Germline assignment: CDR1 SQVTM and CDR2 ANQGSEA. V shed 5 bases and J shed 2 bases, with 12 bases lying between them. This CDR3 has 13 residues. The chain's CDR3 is CSVRAGSNYGYTF. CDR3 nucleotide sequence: TGCAGCGTTCGGGCCGGGTCCAACTATGGCTACACCTTC. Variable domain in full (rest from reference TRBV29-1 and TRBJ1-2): SAVISQKPSRDICQRGTSLTIQCQVDSQVTMMFWYRQQPGQSLTLIATANQGSEATYESGFVIDKFPISRPNLTFSTLTVSNMSPEDSSIYLCSVRAGSNYGYTFGSGTRLTVV.

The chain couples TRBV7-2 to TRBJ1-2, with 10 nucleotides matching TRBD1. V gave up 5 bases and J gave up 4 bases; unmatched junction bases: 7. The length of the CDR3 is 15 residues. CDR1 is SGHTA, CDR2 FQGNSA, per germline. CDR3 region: CASSRGQGGAYGYTF. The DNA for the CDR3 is TGTGCCAGCAGCCGCGGACAGGGGGGAGCCTATGGCTACACCTTC. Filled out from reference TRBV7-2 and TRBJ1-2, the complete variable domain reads GAGVSQSPSNKVTEKGKDVELRCDPISGHTALYWYRQSLGQGLEFLIYFQGNSAPDKSGLPSDRFSAERTGGSVSTLTIQRTQQEDSAVYLCASSRGQGGAYGYTFGSGTRLTVV.

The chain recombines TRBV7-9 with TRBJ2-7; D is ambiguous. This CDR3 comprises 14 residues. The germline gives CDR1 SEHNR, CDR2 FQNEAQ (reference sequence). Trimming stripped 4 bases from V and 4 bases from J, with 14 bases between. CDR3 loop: CASSSPGLAYEQYF. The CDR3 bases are TGTGCCAGCAGCTCTCCGGGTCTGGCGTACGAGCAGTACTTC.